The 15 T cell receptor beta chains below were found in one sample sequenced in a study of blood T cell repertoires in COVID-19. Produced via immunoSEQ multiplex PCR; TCRdb's table is partial and in-frame only. The table has roughly 200,000 clones, more than 80% seen once. The specimen sequenced was peripheral blood. Receptors were obtained from a woman in her thirties with COVID-19, enrolled during active disease.

V gene TRBV2 combines with J gene TRBJ1-2, with 8 bases identical to TRBD1. CDR3 length equals 15 residues. V trimming: 11 bases; J trimming: 1 base; junction bases outside the gene matches: 12. Germline values: CDR1 SNHLY, CDR2 FYNNEI. The CDR3 spells CAPRADRVVNYGYTF. The CDR3, as DNA: TGTGCCCCAAGAGCGGACAGGGTCGTTAACTATGGCTACACCTTC.

The V gene is TRBV14, the J gene TRBJ1-1; TRBD1 aligns across 7 bases. J lost 3 bases, V lost 2 bases, and 9 bases had no gene match. Germline loops: CDR1 SGHDN, CDR2 FVKESK. The CDR3 contains 16 residues. The CDR3 is CASSQLGDRDHTEAFF. Written as DNA, the CDR3 is TGTGCCAGCAGCCAACTGGGGGACAGAGACCACACTGAAGCTTTCTTT.

The chain is built from TRBV5-6 and TRBJ1-6; 9 bases line up with TRBD1. The V gene end was trimmed by 3 bases and the J gene end by 8 bases; junction bases not matched to a gene: 9. The CDR3 totals 16 residues. CDR1 and CDR2 (germline): SGHDT, YYEEEE. As DNA, the CDR3 is TGTGCCAGCAGCTCGGGGACAGGGAAGGGGGATTCACCCCTCCACTTT. Protein: CASSSGTGKGDSPLHF.

The rearrangement joins TRBV27 to TRBJ2-7; 7 nucleotides line up with TRBD1. Germline V CDR1 and CDR2: MNHEY, SMNVEV (reference sequence). The CDR3 length is 15 residues. J lost 5 bases, V lost 6 bases, and 13 bases had no gene match. This chain's CDR3 is CASRITGANTHEQYF. The CDR3, as DNA: TGTGCCAGCAGGATAACAGGGGCGAACACCCACGAGCAGTACTTC.

The chain couples TRBV29-1 to TRBJ2-7; unclear D gene. Germline values: CDR1 SQVTM, CDR2 ANQGSEA. This CDR3 is 12 amino acids long. Trimming cost V 7 bases and J 2 bases, with 12 bases left between them. The CDR3 is CSASGSAYEQYF. The CDR3 DNA sequence: TGCAGCGCAAGTGGAAGCGCCTACGAGCAGTACTTC.

The chain couples TRBV9 to TRBJ1-4; D is ambiguous. The V end lost 1 base, the J end lost 7 bases, and 8 bases lay between the germline ends. The CDR3 sequence is 13 residues long. The germline V gene encodes CDR1 SGDLS and CDR2 YYNGEE. CDR3 sequence: CASSVPGSEKLFF. The DNA of the CDR3 is TGTGCCAGCAGCGTACCTGGCAGTGAAAAACTGTTTTTT.

This rearrangement joins TRBV19 to TRBJ2-7; 7 nucleotides align to TRBD1. Germline CDR1 is LNHDA and CDR2 is SQIVND (reference sequence). There are 17 residues in the CDR3. The ends lost 5 bases at V and 0 bases at J; junction bases unmatched: 13. The CDR3 sequence is CASSWSGAGGISYEQYF. The CDR3 DNA is TGTGCCAGTAGTTGGTCTGGGGCAGGGGGAATCTCCTACGAGCAGTACTTC.

This clone was picked up a small number of times. Sequence at one end of the junction differs from germline and may be a read error. The CDR3 nucleotides read TGTGCCAGCAGTTACGTGCTAGCGGGGTCCCCAGGTGTCTTC. Protein: CASSYVLAGSPGVF. The rearrangement uses TRBV6-2 or TRBV6-3 and TRBJ2-1, with TRBD2 identical over 9 bases. The germline V gene encodes CDR1 MNHEY and CDR2 SVGEGT. This CDR3 has 14 amino acids.

The DNA of the CDR3 is TGCGCCAGCAGCTTGGGAGGGAATGGCTACACCTTC. Translating gives CASSLGGNGYTF. The chain links TRBV5-1 to TRBJ1-2; D is undetermined. Trimming removed 0 bases from V and 6 bases from J, with 6 bases in between. CDR1 SGHRS and CDR2 YFSETQ come from the germline V gene. The CDR3 runs to 12 residues. The variable domain in full, completed from reference TRBV5-1 and TRBJ1-2, reads KAGVTQTPRYLIKTRGQQVTLSCSPISGHRSVSWYQQTPGQGLQFLFEYFSETQRNKGNFPGRFSGRQFSNSRSEMNVSTLELGDSALYLCASSLGGNGYTFGSGTRLTVV.

The gene calls are TRBV2 and TRBJ1-2; TRBD1 might be the D (6 bases). The ends were cut back, 8 bases at V and 5 bases at J, with 15 bases in the middle. This CDR3 is 13 amino acids long. CDR1 and CDR2 from the germline V gene are SNHLY and FYNNEI. For the CDR3, the DNA is TGTGCCAGCCGCCCTACAGGGAAATATGGCTACACCTTC. Amino acids: CASRPTGKYGYTF. Full variable domain (outside the CDR3, taken from reference TRBV2 and TRBJ1-2): EPEVTQTPSHQVTQMGQEVILRCVPISNHLYFYWYRQILGQKVEFLVSFYNNEISEKSEIFDDQFSVERPDGSNFTLKIRSTKLEDSAMYFCASRPTGKYGYTFGSGTRLTVV.

The chain employs TRBV2 and TRBJ1-6; 9 bases are shared with TRBD1. The CDR3 spans 14 residues. Per germline, CDR1 SNHLY and CDR2 FYNNEI. After removal of 8 bases from V and 7 bases from J, the junction contained 6 bases not matched to a gene. The CDR3 DNA is TGTGCCAGCCCCGGGACAGGGCTAAATTCACCCCTCCACTTT. Translation: CASPGTGLNSPLHF.

This clone was seen only a few times. In nucleotides, the CDR3 is TGTGCCAGCAGCTTTGAACGGAACTATGGCTACACCTTC. Translated: CASSFERNYGYTF. The chain employs TRBV7-2 and TRBJ1-2; no firm D call. The V and J ends lost 3 bases and 2 bases respectively, with 7 bases between them. Germline values: CDR1 SGHTA, CDR2 FQGNSA. The CDR3 consists of 13 residues.

This clone was seen just once. The rearrangement links TRBV7-3 to TRBJ2-2, with TRBD2 as a possible D gene (5 bases). In germline, CDR1 is SGHTA, CDR2 FQGTGA. With 2 bases removed from V and 5 bases from J, the gap between germline ends came to 9 bases. The CDR3 spans 14 residues. The CDR3, as DNA: TGTGCCAGCAGCTTAGTTAGGGAGACCGGGGAGCTGTTTTTT. Translated, it gives CASSLVRETGELFF.

The chain has TRBV24-1 and TRBJ1-2; no clear D gene. V gave up 4 bases and J gave up 4 bases, with 3 bases separating them. Per the germline V gene, CDR1 is KGHDR and CDR2 is SFDVKD. This CDR3 region has 11 residues. CDR3 sequence: CATSDSYGYTF. CDR3 nucleotides: TGTGCCACCAGTGACAGCTATGGCTACACCTTC.

The V and J genes are TRBV7-3 and TRBJ1-5; TRBD1 agrees at 8 bases. The CDR3 runs to 16 residues. With 5 bases clipped from V and 5 bases from J, the junction kept 11 bases outside the gene matches. Germline V lookup: CDR1 SGHTA, CDR2 FQGTGA. The CDR3 here is CASSPRGDRHYQPQHF. The DNA of the CDR3 is TGTGCCAGCAGCCCACGAGGGGACAGGCACTATCAGCCCCAGCATTTT.